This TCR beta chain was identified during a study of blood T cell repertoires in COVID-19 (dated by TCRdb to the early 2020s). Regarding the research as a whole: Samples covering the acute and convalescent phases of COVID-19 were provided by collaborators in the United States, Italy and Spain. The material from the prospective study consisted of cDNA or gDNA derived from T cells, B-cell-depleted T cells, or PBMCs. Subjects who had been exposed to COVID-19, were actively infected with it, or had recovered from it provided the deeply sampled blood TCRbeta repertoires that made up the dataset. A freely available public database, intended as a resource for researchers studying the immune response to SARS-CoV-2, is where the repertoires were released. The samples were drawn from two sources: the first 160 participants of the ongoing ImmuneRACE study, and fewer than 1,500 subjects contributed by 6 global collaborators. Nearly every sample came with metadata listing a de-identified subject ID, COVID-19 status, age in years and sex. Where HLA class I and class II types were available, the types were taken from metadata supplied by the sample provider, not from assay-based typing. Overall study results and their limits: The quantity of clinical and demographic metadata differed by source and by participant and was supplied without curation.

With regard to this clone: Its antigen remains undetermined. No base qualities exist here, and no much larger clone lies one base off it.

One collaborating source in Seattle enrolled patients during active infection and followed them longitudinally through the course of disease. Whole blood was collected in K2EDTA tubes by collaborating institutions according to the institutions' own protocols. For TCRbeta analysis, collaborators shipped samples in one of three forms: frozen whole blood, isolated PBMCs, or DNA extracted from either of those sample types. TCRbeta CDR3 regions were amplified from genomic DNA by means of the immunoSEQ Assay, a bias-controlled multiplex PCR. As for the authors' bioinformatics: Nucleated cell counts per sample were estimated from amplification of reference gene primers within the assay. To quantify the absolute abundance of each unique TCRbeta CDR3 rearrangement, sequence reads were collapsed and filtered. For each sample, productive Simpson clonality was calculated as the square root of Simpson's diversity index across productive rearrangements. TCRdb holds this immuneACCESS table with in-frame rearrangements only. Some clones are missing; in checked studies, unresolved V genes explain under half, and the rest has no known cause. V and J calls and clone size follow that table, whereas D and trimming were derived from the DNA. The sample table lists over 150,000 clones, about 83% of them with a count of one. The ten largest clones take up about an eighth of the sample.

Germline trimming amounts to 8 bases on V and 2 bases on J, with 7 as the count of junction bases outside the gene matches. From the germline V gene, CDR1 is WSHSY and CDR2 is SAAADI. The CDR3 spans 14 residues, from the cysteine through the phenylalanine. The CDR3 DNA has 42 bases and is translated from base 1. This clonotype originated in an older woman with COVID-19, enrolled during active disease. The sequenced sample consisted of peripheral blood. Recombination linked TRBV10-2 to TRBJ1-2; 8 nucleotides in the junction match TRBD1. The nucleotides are TGCGCCAGCCTTTCCCGGGACAGGAACTATGGCTACACCTTC. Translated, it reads CASLSRDRNYGYTF.